A single T cell receptor (beta chain) is shown here with its context. Its antigen is as yet unknown. CDR3 length: 14 residues. CDR1 SNHLY and CDR2 FYNNEI come from the germline V gene. V lost 7 bases and J lost 3; bases outside the gene matches: 7. At collection, donors were nominally healthy, but unrecorded immune exposures were probable. The data originate from a study of cytomegalovirus exposure and HLA in healthy donors. Findings of the study overall: When analyzed later, the rates of TCR association showed variation by HLA locus, with DRB1 the most and HLA-C the fewest.

Primers included in the PCR were 60 Vbeta and 13 Jbeta primers. Data came from immunoSEQ multiplex PCR; TCRdb stores just in-frame clones and leaves some out. This sample has around 90,000 clones, with 85% found just once. Input material: PBMCs. This clonotype was sampled from a man aged 35 to 55 in good health and CMV-seropositive. This chain links TRBV2 with TRBJ2-5, with 8 bases fitting TRBD1. CDR3 amino acids: CASTRDRGEETQYF. The CDR3, as DNA: TGTGCCAGCACCCGTGACAGGGGAGAAGAGACCCAGTACTTC.